This TCR beta chain was recorded in a study of graft-versus-host responses after intestinal transplantation. As for the study in general: Recipients underwent multivisceral, liver-intestinal, or isolated intestinal transplants.

Assay: immunoSEQ multiplex PCR; the TCRdb copy retains only in-frame clones and omits some. The table records about 120,000 clones, around nine tenths of them present only once. CDR3 length equals 15 residues. Germline CDR1 reads SGHRS; CDR2 reads YFSETQ. The V segment lost 4 bases and the J segment 5 bases; nucleotides outside the gene matches: 8. As regards this clone: Its target is not known.

Study-wide results and caveats: The authors found GvH clones in recipient marrow, some appearing first in ileum or blood. Graft-donor T cell macrochimerism coincided with high graft-versus-host to host-versus-graft clonal ratios in allografts. Early post-transplant HvG declines were associated with peak circulating GvH clone levels.

This sample comprised unstimulated CD4+ T cells sorted from spleen or lymph node cells, obtained before intestinal transplant. The chain has TRBV5-1 and TRBJ2-3; TRBD1 agrees at 9 bases. This receptor was taken from a human donor who received an intestinal transplant. The CDR3 DNA is TGCGCCAGCAGCCCCGCGGGACAGGGCTTAGATACGCAGTATTTT. Translation gives CASSPAGQGLDTQYF.